This TCR beta chain was observed in a study of beta chain features in type 1 diabetes (dated by TCRdb to 2016 to 2019). Background on the whole study: Mean age, gender distribution, total cell number and subset yield were not different between patients and healthy donors. Whereas all 30 or so donors provided naive and central memory subsets, regulatory and stem cell-like memory subsets were isolated from just 8 patients and about 8 healthy donors. The study compared the TCRB repertoires of sorted circulating CD4+ T cell subsets in recently diagnosed type 1 diabetes patients with those in matched healthy donors. A total of approximately 110,000,000 sorted cells were examined across all samples, and a strong correlation was observed between cell number per subset and RNA yield. The paper's findings and limits, for the study overall: Because cDNA was sequenced instead of genomic DNA, highly expressing activated cells could be over-represented, though the groups showed no difference in activation or CD3 levels. Because small numbers of individuals were included in the HLA sub-analyses, any influence of HLA type on TCRB rearrangement was left unresolved. At VDJ recombination sites, patients with type 1 diabetes made fewer insertions and deleted more nucleotides, a pattern implying thymic rearrangement abnormalities. In all four CD4+ subsets, TCRB CDR3 length was moderately but significantly shorter in type 1 diabetes patients. PCR might favor shorter templates, but patient and control samples were amplified and corrected together, so any skew would affect both groups equally. Naive, central memory and regulatory TCRB repertoires appeared to be more similar among patients than among healthy donors.

Looking up the germline V gene yields CDR1 SGHAT and CDR2 FQNNGV. Reading from cysteine to phenylalanine, the CDR3 counts 13 amino acids. CDR3 DNA only is kept here, 39 bases in frame from base 1. Trimming takes 6 bases from V and 4 bases from J, and the germline ends sit 10 bases apart. All of the isolated RNA was reverse transcribed with the High Capacity cDNA Reverse Transcription Kit, so expressed TCRB transcripts were sequenced. Deep immunoSEQ sequencing was applied to naive, central memory and regulatory T cell samples, giving an average of about 3.57 million total reads per sample. Sorted cells were lysed in RLT buffer and RNA was extracted with DNase-treated RNeasy Micro or Mini kits, depending on cell number. To prevent cross-contamination, every cell subset was processed on its own, while patient and healthy donor samples were processed together. Using the immunoSEQ multiplex PCR, TCRB sequences were amplified from cDNA into 87-bp fragments spanning the CDR3 region. Amplicons were sequenced on the Illumina HiSeq platform. The original pipeline was this. PCR bias was corrected computationally using synthetic template baselines, and reads within Hamming distance 2 were collapsed, with unmergeable singletons discarded. Reads were aligned against IMGT to assign V, D and J genes, CDR3 length and insertions or deletions at six rearrangement sites. Within each subset, clonotype counts were normalized to the number of sorted cells before true diversity and Gini coefficients were calculated with the tcR R package. The overlap coefficient, calculated on TCRB nucleotide sequences, was used to quantify repertoire sharing. TCRdb's version of the immuneACCESS table is confined to in-frame rearrangements and falls short of the full clone set. An unresolved V gene accounts for under half of the shortfall where checked; the remainder is of unknown origin. The DNA was the basis for D and trimming; V, J and clone size are from that table. This sample lists about 140,000 clones; 9% to 10% were detected once. Of the sample, 0.5% to 0.65% is held by the ten largest clones.

From each donor, a single peripheral blood sample of 100 to 150 mL on average was drawn into heparinised tubes. A BD FACSAria II and a panel including CD45RO, CCR7, CD25, CD127, CD95 and CD27 were used to sort naive, central memory, regulatory and stem cell-like memory CD4+ T cells. Purity was above 95% for every sorted population. Right away, PBMCs were isolated by Lymphoprep density gradient centrifugation and were stained directly, with no culture step. To minimize batch effects, samples were stained and sorted in pairs, one healthy donor with one patient per experiment. Only a few counts were recorded for this clone. It has no known antigen specificity. No qualities accompany the bases; no much larger clone lies one base away.

Material: central memory CD4+ T cells from blood. The receptor comes from a woman in her thirties or forties in good health. The V and J segments used are TRBV11-2 and TRBJ2-1; TRBD1 is possibly the D segment (6 matching bases). The CDR3 corresponds to CASRPGQYNEQFF. The nucleotide sequence is TGTGCCAGCAGACCCGGACAGTACAATGAGCAGTTCTTC.